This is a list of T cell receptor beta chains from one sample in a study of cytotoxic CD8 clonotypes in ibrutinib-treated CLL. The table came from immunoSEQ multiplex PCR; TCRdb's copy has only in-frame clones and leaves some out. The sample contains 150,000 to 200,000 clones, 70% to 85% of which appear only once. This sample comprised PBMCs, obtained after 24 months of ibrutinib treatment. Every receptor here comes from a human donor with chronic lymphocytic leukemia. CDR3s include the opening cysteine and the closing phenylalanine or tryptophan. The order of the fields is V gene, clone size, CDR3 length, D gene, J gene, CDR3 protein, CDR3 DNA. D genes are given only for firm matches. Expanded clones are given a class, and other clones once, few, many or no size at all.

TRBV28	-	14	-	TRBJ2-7	CASKPPGHNYEQYF	TGTGCCAGCAAGCCGCCGGGACACAACTACGAGCAGTACTTC
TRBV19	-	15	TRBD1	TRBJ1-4	CASSRTGYANEKLFF	TGTGCCAGTAGTCGGACAGGATACGCCAATGAAAAACTGTTTTTT
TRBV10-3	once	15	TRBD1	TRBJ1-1	CAISESGGSSTEAFF	TGTGCCATCAGTGAGTCAGGGGGCTCGTCCACTGAAGCTTTCTTT
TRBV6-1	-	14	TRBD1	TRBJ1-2	CASSPTGAGYGYTF	TGTGCCAGCAGTCCCACAGGGGCAGGGTATGGCTACACCTTC
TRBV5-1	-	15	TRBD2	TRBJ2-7	CASSLPLAGEDEQYF	TGCGCCAGCAGCTTGCCCCTAGCGGGAGAAGACGAGCAGTACTTC
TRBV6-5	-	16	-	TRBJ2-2	CASSYVTLLNTGELFF	TGTGCCAGCAGTTACGTTACACTACTGAACACCGGGGAGCTGTTTTTT
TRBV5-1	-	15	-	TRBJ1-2	CASSDGTPTDYGYTF	TGCGCCAGCAGCGACGGGACACCCACTGACTATGGCTACACCTTC
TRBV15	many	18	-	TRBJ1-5	CATSRVPEGSSWSQPQHF	TGTGCCACCAGCAGGGTACCCGAGGGATCTTCCTGGAGTCAGCCCCAGCATTTT
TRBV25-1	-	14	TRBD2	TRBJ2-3	CASSGLAGRDTQYF	TGTGCCAGCAGTGGCCTAGCGGGAAGAGATACGCAGTATTTT
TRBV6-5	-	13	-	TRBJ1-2	CASRPPNREEGTF	TGTGCCAGCAGACCCCCAAACAGGGAGGAGGGCACCTTC
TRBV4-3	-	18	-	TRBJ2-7	CASSQSHPLGPDRNEQYF	TGCGCCAGCAGCCAATCACACCCCCTCGGCCCTGACCGGAACGAGCAGTACTTC
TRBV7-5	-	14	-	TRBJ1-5	CARSLTRGVQPQHF	TGTGCCAGAAGCTTAACGAGAGGGGTTCAGCCCCAGCATTTT
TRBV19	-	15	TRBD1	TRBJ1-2	CASSPYGTGRSGYTF	TGTGCCAGTAGTCCCTATGGGACAGGGAGGAGTGGCTACACCTTC
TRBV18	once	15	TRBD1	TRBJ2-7	CASFTGQGRSHEQYF	TGTGCCAGCTTCACCGGACAGGGAAGGTCCCACGAGCAGTACTTC
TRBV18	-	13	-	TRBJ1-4	CASVGRSNEKLFF	TGTGCCAGCGTGGGTAGATCTAATGAAAAACTGTTTTTT
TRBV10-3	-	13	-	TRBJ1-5	CAIGGEGMRPQHF	TGTGCCATTGGGGGGGAGGGAATGAGGCCCCAGCATTTT
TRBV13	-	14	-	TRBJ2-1	CASSLRGRRDEQFF	TGTGCCAGCAGCTTAAGGGGCCGAAGGGATGAGCAGTTCTTC
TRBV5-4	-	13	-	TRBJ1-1	CASSLGGVPEAFF	TGTGCCAGCAGCTTGGGGGGGGTTCCTGAAGCTTTCTTT
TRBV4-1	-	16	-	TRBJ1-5	CASSQDSGDLNQPQHF	TGCGCCAGCAGCCAAGATTCCGGAGACCTCAATCAGCCCCAGCATTTT
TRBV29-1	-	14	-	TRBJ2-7	CSVESGGRGGEQYF	TGCAGCGTTGAATCCGGGGGCCGTGGTGGCGAGCAGTACTTC
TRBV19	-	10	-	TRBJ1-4	CASGREKLFF	TGTGCCTCCGGCCGGGAAAAACTGTTTTTT
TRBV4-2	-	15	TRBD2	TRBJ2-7	CASSQFLAGIYEQYF	TGTGCCAGCAGCCAATTTCTAGCGGGTATCTACGAGCAGTACTTC
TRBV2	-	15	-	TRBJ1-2	CASSELAGANYGYTF	TGTGCCAGCAGTGAACTGGCAGGAGCTAACTATGGCTACACCTTC
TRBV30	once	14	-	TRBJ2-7	CAWSSGPSKYEQYF	TGTGCCTGGAGTTCAGGGCCAAGTAAGTACGAGCAGTACTTC
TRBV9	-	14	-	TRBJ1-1	CASSAMTANTEAFF	TGTGCCAGCAGCGCCATGACAGCGAACACTGAAGCTTTCTTT
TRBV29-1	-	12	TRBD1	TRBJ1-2	CSVGPGQAGYTF	TGCAGCGTTGGACCCGGACAGGCGGGCTACACCTTC
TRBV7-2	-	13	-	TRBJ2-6	CASRFTGANVLTF	TGTGCCAGCAGATTTACTGGGGCCAACGTCCTGACTTTC
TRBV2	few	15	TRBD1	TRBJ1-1	CASSDPGQGNTEAFF	TGTGCCAGCAGTGACCCGGGACAGGGGAACACTGAAGCTTTCTTT
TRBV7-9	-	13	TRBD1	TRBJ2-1	CASSRGQGEGQFF	TGTGCCAGCAGCCGAGGACAGGGGGAGGGCCAGTTCTTC
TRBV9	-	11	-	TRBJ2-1	CASSLNNEQFF	TGTGCCAGCAGCCTTAACAATGAGCAGTTCTTC
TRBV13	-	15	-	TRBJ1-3	CASSRGTRNGNTIYF	TGTGCCAGCAGCCGTGGGACACGCAATGGAAACACCATATATTTT